The present T cell receptor (beta chain) was sequenced within a study of T cells in Graves' hyperthyroidism and ophthalmopathy. Overall study: Prior to any treatment, at the point of initial diagnosis, peripheral blood was collected. Study results and caveats: Expanded thyroid clonotypes (above 0.001) were mostly also found in blood. Model output signaled ophthalmopathy a median about seven months ahead of onset.

Clinical symptoms, serum thyroxine and TRAb, thyroid ultrasound and orbital computed tomography were used for the diagnoses. V gave up 5 bases and J gave up 4 bases; unmatched junction bases: 7. The CDR3 has 16 residues. Germline assignment: CDR1 SGHTA and CDR2 FQGTGA. The source material, RNA transcripts, was used to amplify TCR beta CDR3 regions. The TCR CDR3 first-round RT-PCR relied on the HTBI primer set. TCRdb analysed the multiplex PCR reads with MiXCR anew, one entry per CDR3 protein. This sample has some 650,000 distinct CDR3 sequences, with about a sixth found just once. This clonotype was recorded a few times. Antigen unknown.

The J gene is TRBJ2-3, the V gene TRBV7-3; TRBD2 matches at 12 bases. The sequencing sample was made of blood. The sequence derives from a woman aged 40-49 years with Graves' ophthalmopathy. CDR3 sequence (DNA): TGTGCCAGCAGCCTGACTAGCGGGAGTGGCTCAGATACGCAGTATTTT. Translation: CASSLTSGSGSDTQYF. The full variable domain, rest sourced from reference TRBV7-3 and TRBJ2-3, is GAGVSQTPSNKVTEKGKYVELRCDPISGHTALYWYRQSLGQGPEFLIYFQGTGAADDSGLPNDRFFAVRPEGSVSTLKIQRTERGDSAVYLCASSLTSGSGSDTQYFGPGTRLTVL.